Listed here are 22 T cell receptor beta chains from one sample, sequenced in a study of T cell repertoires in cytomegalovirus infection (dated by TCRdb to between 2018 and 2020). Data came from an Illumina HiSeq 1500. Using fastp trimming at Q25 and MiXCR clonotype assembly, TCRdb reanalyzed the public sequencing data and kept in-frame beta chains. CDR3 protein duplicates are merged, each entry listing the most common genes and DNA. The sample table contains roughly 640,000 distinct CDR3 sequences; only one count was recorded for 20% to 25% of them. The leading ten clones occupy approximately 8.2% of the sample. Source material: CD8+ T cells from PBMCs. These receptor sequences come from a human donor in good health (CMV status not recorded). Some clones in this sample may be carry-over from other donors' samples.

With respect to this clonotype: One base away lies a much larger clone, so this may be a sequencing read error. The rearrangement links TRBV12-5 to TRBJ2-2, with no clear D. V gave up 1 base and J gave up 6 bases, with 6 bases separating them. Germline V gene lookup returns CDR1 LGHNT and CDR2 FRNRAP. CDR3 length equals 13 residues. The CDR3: CASGLEHSGELFF. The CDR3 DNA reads TGTGCTAGTGGTTTGGAACACTCCGGGGAGCTGTTTTTT.

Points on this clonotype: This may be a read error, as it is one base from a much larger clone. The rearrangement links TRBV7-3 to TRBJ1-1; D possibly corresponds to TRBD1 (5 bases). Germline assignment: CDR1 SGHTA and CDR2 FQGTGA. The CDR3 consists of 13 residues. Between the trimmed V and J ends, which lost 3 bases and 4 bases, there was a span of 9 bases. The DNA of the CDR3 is TGTGCCAGCAGCTTCGTGGGGGGCACTGAAGCTTTCTTT. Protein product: CASSFVGGTEAFF.

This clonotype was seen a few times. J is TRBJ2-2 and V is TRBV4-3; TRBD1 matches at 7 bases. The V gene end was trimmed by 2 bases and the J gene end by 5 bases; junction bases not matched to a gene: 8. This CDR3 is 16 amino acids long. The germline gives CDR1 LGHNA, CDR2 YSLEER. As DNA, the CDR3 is TGCGCCAGCAGCCAATCGTACAGGGGTTTAACCGGGGAGCTGTTTTTT. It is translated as CASSQSYRGLTGELFF.

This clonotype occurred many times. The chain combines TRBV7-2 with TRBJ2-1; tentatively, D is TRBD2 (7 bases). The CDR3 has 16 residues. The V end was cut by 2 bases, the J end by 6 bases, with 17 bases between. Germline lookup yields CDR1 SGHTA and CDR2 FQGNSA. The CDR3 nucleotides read TGTGCCAGCAGCTTAAGGGGGGGGGTCTATAGCAATGAGCAGTTCTTC. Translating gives CASSLRGGVYSNEQFF.

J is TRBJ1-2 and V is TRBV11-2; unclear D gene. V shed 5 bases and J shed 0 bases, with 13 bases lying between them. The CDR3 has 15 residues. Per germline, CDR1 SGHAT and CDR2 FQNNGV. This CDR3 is CASSGSSDPNYGYTF. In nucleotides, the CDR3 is TGTGCCAGCAGCGGTTCCTCAGACCCTAACTATGGCTACACCTTC.

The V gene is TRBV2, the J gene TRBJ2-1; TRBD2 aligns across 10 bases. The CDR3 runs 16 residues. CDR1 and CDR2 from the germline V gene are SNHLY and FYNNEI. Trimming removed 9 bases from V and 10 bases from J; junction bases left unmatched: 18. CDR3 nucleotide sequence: TGTGCCAGTGTCCCCGGCCTCAAGCGGGGGGGTGGGGAGCAGTTCTTC. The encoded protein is CASVPGLKRGGGEQFF.

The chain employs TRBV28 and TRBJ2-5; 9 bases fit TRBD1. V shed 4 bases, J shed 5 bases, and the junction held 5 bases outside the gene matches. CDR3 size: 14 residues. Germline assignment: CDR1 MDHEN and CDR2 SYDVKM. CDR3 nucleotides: TGTGCCAGCAGTTGGGACAGGGTAGGGGAGACCCAGTACTTC. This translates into CASSWDRVGETQYF.

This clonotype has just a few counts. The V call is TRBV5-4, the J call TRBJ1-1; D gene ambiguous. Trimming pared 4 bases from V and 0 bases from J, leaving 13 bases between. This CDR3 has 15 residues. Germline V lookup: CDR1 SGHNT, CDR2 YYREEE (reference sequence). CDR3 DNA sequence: TGTGCCAGCAGCCCAGAATACAACTTGAACACTGAAGCTTTCTTT. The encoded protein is CASSPEYNLNTEAFF. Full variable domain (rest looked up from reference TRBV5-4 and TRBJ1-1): ETGVTQSPTHLIKTRGQQVTLRCSSQSGHNTVSWYQQALGQGPQFIFQYYREEENGRGNFPPRFSGLQFPNYSSELNVNALELDDSALYLCASSPEYNLNTEAFFGQGTRLTVV.

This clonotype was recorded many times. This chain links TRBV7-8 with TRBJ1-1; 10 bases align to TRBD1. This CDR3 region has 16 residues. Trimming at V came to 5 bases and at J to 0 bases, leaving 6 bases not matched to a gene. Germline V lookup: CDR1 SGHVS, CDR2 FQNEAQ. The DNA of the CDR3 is TGTGCCAGCAGCACCCGACAGGGGGCGGTGAACACTGAAGCTTTCTTT. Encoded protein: CASSTRQGAVNTEAFF.

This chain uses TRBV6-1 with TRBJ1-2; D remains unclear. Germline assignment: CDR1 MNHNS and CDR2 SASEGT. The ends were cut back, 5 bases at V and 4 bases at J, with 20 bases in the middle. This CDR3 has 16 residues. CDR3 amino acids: CASSSLDADTLYGYTF. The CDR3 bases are TGTGCCAGCAGTAGCCTCGACGCCGATACACTCTATGGCTACACCTTC.

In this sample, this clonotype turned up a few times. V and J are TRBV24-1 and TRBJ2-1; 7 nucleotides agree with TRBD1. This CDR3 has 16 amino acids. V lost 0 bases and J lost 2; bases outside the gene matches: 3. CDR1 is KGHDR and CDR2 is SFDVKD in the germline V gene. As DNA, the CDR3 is TGTGCCACCAGTGATTTGCAGGGGGTGGCCTACAATGAGCAGTTCTTC. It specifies CATSDLQGVAYNEQFF.

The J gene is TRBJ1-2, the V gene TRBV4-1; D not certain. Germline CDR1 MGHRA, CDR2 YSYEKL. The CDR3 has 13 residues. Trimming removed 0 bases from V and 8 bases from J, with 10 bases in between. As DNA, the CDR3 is TGCGCCAGCAGCCAAGAGACGGTCTTGGGCTACACCTTC. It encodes CASSQETVLGYTF.

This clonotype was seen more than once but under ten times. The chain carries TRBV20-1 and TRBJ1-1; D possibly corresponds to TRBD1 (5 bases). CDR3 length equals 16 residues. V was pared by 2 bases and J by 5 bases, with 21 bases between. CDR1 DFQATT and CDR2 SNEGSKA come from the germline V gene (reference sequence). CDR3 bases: TGCAGTGCTAGAAATCGCGGCTTGGGGGGTCGAACTGAAGCTTTCTTT. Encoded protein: CSARNRGLGGRTEAFF.

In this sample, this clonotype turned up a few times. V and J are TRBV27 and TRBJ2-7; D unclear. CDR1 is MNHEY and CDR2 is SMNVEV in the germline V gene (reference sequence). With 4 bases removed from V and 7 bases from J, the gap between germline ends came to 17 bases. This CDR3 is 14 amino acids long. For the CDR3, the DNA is TGTGCCAGCAGTTATGGCAGCGAGTCTCGGGAGCAGTACTTC. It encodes CASSYGSESREQYF.

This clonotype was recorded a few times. CDR3 nucleotides: TGCGCCAGCAGCCAAGATCTAAGGGGATCCAATGAGCAGTTCTTC. Translating gives CASSQDLRGSNEQFF. The chain has TRBV4-3 and TRBJ2-1; D might be TRBD1 (5 bases). V shed 0 bases and J shed 6 bases, with 12 bases lying between them. Per germline, CDR1 LGHNA and CDR2 YSLEER. The CDR3 has 15 residues.

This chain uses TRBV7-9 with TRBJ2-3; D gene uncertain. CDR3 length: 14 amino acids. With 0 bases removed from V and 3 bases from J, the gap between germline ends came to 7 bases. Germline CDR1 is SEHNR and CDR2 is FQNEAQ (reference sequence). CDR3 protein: CASSLALTTDTQYF. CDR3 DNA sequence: TGTGCCAGCAGCTTAGCGCTAACGACAGATACGCAGTATTTT.

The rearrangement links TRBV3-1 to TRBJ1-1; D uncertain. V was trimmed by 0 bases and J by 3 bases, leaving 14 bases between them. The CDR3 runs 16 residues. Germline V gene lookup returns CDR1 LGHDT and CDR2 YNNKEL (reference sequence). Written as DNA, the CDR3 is TGTGCCAGCAGCCAAGAATTTCGGTGGGAGGACACTGAAGCTTTCTTT. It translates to CASSQEFRWEDTEAFF.

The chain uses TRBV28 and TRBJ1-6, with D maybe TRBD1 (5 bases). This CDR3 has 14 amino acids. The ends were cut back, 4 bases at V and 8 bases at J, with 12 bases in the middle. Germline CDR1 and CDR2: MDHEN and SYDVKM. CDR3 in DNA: TGTGCCAGCAGTTACAAGGGGTTGTATTCACCCCTCCACTTT. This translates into CASSYKGLYSPLHF.

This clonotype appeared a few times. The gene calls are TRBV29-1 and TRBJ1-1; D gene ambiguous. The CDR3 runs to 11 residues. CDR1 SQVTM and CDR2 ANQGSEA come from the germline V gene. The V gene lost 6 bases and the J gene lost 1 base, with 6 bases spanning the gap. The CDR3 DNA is TGCAGCGTCCCCAAGAACACTGAAGCTTTCTTT. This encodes CSVPKNTEAFF.

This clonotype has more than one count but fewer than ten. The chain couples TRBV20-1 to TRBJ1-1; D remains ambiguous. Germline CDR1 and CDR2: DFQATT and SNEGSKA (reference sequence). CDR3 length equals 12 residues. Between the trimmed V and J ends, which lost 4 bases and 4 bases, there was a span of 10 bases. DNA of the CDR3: TGCAGTGCTAAATTAAGTGGCACTGAAGCTTTCTTT. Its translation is CSAKLSGTEAFF.

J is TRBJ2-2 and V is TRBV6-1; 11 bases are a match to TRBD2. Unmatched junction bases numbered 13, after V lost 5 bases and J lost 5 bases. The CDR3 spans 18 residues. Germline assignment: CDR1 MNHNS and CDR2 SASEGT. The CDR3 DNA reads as TGTGCCAGCAGTTCTAGGGGACTAGCGGCCACTTTGACCGGGGAGCTGTTTTTT. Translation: CASSSRGLAATLTGELFF.

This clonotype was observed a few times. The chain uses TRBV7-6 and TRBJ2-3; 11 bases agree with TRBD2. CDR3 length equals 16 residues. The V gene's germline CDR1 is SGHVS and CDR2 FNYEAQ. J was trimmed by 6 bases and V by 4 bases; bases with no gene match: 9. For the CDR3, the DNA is TGTGCCAGCAGCTCGACTAGCGGGGAAAGAGGGGATACGCAGTATTTT. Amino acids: CASSSTSGERGDTQYF.